A selection of T cell receptor beta chains follows, all from one sample in a study of blood T cells in healthy people across ages. In TCRdb, the 5' RACE reads were re-called with MiXCR into one record per CDR3 protein. The sample lists about 1.1 million distinct CDR3 sequences; more than 30% were seen once. Source material: blood. These TCRs come from a man between 18 and 35 years old in good health. Both conserved end residues are part of each CDR3.

V gene: TRBV15; J gene: TRBJ2-2; CDR3 protein: CATSRDTDANTRELFF
V gene: TRBV20-1; J gene: TRBJ2-1; CDR3 protein: CSASRRKYNEQFF
V gene: TRBV6-5; J gene: TRBJ2-2; CDR3 protein: CASNTLGTLTGELFF
V gene: TRBV14; J gene: TRBJ2-1; CDR3 protein: CASSQDPRERGVGYDEQFF
V gene: TRBV6-5; J gene: TRBJ2-2; CDR3 protein: CASSYSQPSGAGELFF
V gene: TRBV6-2/TRBV6-3; J gene: TRBJ2-3; CDR3 protein: CASSYLRSWDTQYF
V gene: TRBV20-1; J gene: TRBJ1-5; CDR3 protein: CSALPGGTDQHF
V gene: TRBV7-8; J gene: TRBJ1-1; CDR3 protein: CASSLAGRGGPFTEAFF
V gene: TRBV4-1; J gene: TRBJ1-1; CDR3 protein: CASSQRKEGPRSNTEAFF
V gene: TRBV3-1; J gene: TRBJ2-3; CDR3 protein: CASSQLAGAIHPTDTQYF
V gene: TRBV7-2; J gene: TRBJ1-2; CDR3 protein: CASAAGQGDYGYTF
V gene: TRBV20-1; J gene: TRBJ1-1; CDR3 protein: CSAPPGSANTEAFF
V gene: TRBV5-1; J gene: TRBJ2-5; CDR3 protein: CASSLAPRRVSGTQYF
V gene: TRBV12-3/TRBV12-4; J gene: TRBJ2-5; CDR3 protein: CASSLRQGRTQYF
V gene: TRBV20-1; J gene: TRBJ1-5; CDR3 protein: CSAILPSMTGGSFNQPQHF
V gene: TRBV20-1; J gene: TRBJ1-5; CDR3 protein: CSARAPGQQDQPQHF
V gene: TRBV7-8; J gene: TRBJ2-2; CDR3 protein: CASSSQPFTGELFF
V gene: TRBV4-2; J gene: TRBJ2-2; CDR3 protein: CASSPPTGVGNTGELFF
V gene: TRBV9; J gene: TRBJ2-5; CDR3 protein: CASSVGTGGNVQETQYF
V gene: TRBV4-3; J gene: TRBJ1-2; CDR3 protein: CASSRHTGDYGYTF
V gene: TRBV5-1; J gene: TRBJ2-2; CDR3 protein: CASSSTLTGGTDTGELFF
V gene: TRBV7-9; J gene: TRBJ2-5; CDR3 protein: CASSTYGGNKETQYF
V gene: TRBV3-1; J gene: TRBJ2-2; CDR3 protein: CASSQTSGELFF
V gene: TRBV12-3/TRBV12-4; J gene: TRBJ1-1; CDR3 protein: CASTGGNTEAFF
V gene: TRBV6-6; J gene: TRBJ2-1; CDR3 protein: CASSSISGGADEQFF
V gene: TRBV9; J gene: TRBJ2-3; CDR3 protein: CASSPEGTGKAGTQYF
V gene: TRBV7-9; J gene: TRBJ1-1; CDR3 protein: CASSATGESTEAFF
V gene: TRBV25-1; J gene: TRBJ1-2; CDR3 protein: CASSESRQGPYGYTF
V gene: TRBV10-3; J gene: TRBJ2-1; CDR3 protein: CAISESQNSYNEQFF
V gene: TRBV5-1; J gene: TRBJ1-2; CDR3 protein: CASSSSGGGYTF
V gene: TRBV12-3/TRBV12-4; J gene: TRBJ2-4; CDR3 protein: CASLMGGANIQYF
V gene: TRBV20-1; J gene: TRBJ1-1; CDR3 protein: CSARAITGNTEAFF
V gene: TRBV6-5; J gene: TRBJ2-1; CDR3 protein: CASSTVSSYNEQFF
V gene: TRBV2; J gene: .; CDR3 protein: CASIPWSGQETQYF
V gene: TRBV7-8; J gene: TRBJ1-4; CDR3 protein: CASSFLPFPGISAGEKLFF
V gene: TRBV20-1; J gene: TRBJ2-7; CDR3 protein: CSANNGAPGVYEQYF
V gene: TRBV20-1; J gene: TRBJ2-3; CDR3 protein: CSARDRHRGTGTDTQYF
V gene: TRBV10-3; J gene: TRBJ2-7; CDR3 protein: CATSRGNYEQYF
V gene: TRBV3-1; J gene: TRBJ2-1; CDR3 protein: CASSFLTSGGWNEQFF
V gene: TRBV11-1; J gene: TRBJ1-4; CDR3 protein: CASSLVSSGRNEKLFF
V gene: TRBV12-3/TRBV12-4; J gene: TRBJ2-5; CDR3 protein: CASSAGRTETQYF
V gene: TRBV12-3/TRBV12-4; J gene: TRBJ1-2; CDR3 protein: CASSLVPGYRQVIYGYTF
V gene: TRBV4-2; J gene: TRBJ1-5; CDR3 protein: CASSNLRTGVDQPQHF
V gene: TRBV20-1; J gene: TRBJ1-4; CDR3 protein: CSAKGPNEKLFF